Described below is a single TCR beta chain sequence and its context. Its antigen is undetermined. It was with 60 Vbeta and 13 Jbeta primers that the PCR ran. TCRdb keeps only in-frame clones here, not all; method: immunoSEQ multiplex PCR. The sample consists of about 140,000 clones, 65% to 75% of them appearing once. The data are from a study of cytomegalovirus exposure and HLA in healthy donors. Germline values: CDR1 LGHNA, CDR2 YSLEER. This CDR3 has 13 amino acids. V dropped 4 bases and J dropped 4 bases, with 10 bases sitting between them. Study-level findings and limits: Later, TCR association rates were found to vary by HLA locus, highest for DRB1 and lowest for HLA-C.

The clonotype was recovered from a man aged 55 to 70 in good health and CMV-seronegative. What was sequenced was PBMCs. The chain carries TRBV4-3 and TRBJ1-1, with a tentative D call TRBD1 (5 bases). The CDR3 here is CASSRGPGTEAFF. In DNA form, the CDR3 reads TGCGCCAGCAGCCGGGGCCCGGGCACTGAAGCTTTCTTT.